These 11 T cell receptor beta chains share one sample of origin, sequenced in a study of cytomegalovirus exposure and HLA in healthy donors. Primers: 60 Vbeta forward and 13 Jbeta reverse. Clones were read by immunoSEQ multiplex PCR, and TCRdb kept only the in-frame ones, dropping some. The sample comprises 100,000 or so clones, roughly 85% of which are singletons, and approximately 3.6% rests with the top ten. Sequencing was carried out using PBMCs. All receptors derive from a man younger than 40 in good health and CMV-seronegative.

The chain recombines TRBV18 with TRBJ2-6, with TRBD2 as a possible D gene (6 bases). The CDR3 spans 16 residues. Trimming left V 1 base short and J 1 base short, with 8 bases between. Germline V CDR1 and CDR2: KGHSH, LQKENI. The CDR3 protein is CASSPRRVSGANVLTF. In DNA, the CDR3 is TGTGCCAGCTCACCACGGAGGGTATCTGGGGCCAACGTCCTGACTTTC.

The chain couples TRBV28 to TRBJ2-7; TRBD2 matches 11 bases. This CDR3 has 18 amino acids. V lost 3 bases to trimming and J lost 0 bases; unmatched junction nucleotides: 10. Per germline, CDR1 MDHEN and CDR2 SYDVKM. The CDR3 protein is CASSFLGLAGRPSYEQYF. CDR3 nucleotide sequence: TGTGCCAGCAGTTTTCTTGGACTAGCGGGCCGGCCCTCCTACGAGCAGTACTTC.

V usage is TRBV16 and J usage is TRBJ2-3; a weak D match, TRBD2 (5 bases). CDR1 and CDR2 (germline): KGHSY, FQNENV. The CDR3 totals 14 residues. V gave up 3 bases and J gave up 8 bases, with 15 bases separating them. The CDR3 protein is CASSQASTRATQYF. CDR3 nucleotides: TGTGCCAGCAGCCAGGCTAGTACGAGGGCTACGCAGTATTTT.

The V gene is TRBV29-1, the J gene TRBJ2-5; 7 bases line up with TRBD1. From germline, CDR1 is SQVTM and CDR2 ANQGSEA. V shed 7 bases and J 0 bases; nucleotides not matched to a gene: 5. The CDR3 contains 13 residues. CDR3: CSALTGNQETQYF. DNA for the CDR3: TGCAGCGCCCTGACAGGGAACCAAGAGACCCAGTACTTC.

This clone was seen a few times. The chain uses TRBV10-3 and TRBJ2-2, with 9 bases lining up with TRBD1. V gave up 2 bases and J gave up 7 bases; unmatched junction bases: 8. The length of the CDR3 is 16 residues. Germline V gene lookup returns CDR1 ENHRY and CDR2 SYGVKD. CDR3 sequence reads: CAISEITGGAFGELFF. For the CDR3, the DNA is TGTGCCATCAGTGAGATAACAGGGGGCGCGTTCGGGGAGCTGTTTTTT.

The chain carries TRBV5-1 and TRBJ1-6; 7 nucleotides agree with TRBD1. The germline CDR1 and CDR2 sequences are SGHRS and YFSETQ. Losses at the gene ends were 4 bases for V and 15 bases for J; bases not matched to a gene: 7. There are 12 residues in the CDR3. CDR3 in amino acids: CASSEGQRNLHF. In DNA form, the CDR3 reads TGCGCCAGCAGCGAGGGACAGAGGAACCTCCACTTT. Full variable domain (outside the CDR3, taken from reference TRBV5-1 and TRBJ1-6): KAGVTQTPRYLIKTRGQQVTLSCSPISGHRSVSWYQQTPGQGLQFLFEYFSETQRNKGNFPGRFSGRQFSNSRSEMNVSTLELGDSALYLCASSEGQRNLHFGNGTRLTVT.

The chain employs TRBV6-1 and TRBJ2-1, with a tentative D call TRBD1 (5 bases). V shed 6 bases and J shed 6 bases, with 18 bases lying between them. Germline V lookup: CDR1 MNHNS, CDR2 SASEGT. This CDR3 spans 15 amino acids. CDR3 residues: CASRPRVGFRNEQFF. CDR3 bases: TGTGCCAGCAGGCCCAGGGTCGGTTTCCGCAATGAGCAGTTCTTC.

CDR3 DNA: TGTGCCTGGAGTGTAGGGGGCTATGGCTACACCTTC. It encodes CAWSVGGYGYTF. This chain links TRBV30 with TRBJ1-2; D possibly corresponds to TRBD1 (6 bases). CDR1 and CDR2 (germline): GTSNPN, SVGIG (reference sequence). V shed 0 bases and J shed 4 bases, with 6 bases lying between them. The CDR3 contains 12 residues.

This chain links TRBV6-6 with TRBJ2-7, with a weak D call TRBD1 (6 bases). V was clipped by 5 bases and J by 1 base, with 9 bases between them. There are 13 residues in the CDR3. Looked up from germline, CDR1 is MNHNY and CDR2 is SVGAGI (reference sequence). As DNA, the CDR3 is TGTGCCAGCAGTCCGGGACAATCCTACGAGCAGTACTTC. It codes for CASSPGQSYEQYF.

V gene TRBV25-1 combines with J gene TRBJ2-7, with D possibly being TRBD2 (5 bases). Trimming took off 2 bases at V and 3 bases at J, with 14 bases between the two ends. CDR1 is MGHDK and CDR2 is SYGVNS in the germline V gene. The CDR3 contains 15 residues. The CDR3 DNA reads TGTGCCAGCAGTGAACGGGGTACTGGTCGCTACGAGCAGTACTTC. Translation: CASSERGTGRYEQYF.

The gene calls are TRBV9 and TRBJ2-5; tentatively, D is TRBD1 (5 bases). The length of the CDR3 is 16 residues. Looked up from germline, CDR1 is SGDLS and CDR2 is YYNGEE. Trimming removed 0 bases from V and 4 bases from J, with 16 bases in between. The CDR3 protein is CASSVGAGIYLETQYF. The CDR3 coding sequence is TGTGCCAGCAGCGTAGGGGCAGGGATTTATCTAGAGACCCAGTACTTC. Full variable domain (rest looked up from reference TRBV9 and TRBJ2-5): DSGVTQTPKHLITATGQRVTLRCSPRSGDLSVYWYQQSLDQGLQFLIQYYNGEERAKGNILERFSAQQFPDLHSELNLSSLELGDSALYFCASSVGAGIYLETQYFGPGTRLLVL.